What follows are 16 T cell receptor beta chains derived from one specimen sequenced in a study of blood T cell repertoires in COVID-19. Libraries were prepared by immunoSEQ multiplex PCR; TCRdb keeps only in-frame clonotypes and omits some of them. This table has tens of thousands of clones, roughly 90% appearing once. Sequenced: peripheral blood. The receptors derive from a human donor in a cohort sampled during active COVID-19.

This chain uses TRBV28 with TRBJ2-1; 11 nucleotides agree with TRBD2. This CDR3 region has 20 residues. With 3 bases clipped from V and 3 bases from J, the junction kept 16 bases outside the gene matches. Germline V lookup: CDR1 MDHEN, CDR2 SYDVKM. This CDR3 reads CASSFGGLAGGPVVYNEQFF. The CDR3 DNA follows: TGTGCCAGCAGTTTCGGGGGATTAGCGGGAGGGCCGGTGGTCTACAATGAGCAGTTCTTC.

The chain carries TRBV24-1 and TRBJ1-2; a weak D match, TRBD1 (5 bases). Germline values: CDR1 KGHDR, CDR2 SFDVKD. The CDR3 contains 10 residues. The CDR3 DNA is TGTGCTCTACAGGACTATGGCTACACCTTC. This encodes CALQDYGYTF.

The rearrangement uses TRBV11-2 and TRBJ1-6; no firm D call. The CDR3 loop spans 15 amino acids. V was trimmed by 5 bases and J by 7 bases, leaving 15 bases between them. The germline V gene has CDR1 SGHAT and CDR2 FQNNGV. In nucleotides, the CDR3 is TGTGCCAGCAGCCAAGTCGAGGCGTGGAATTCACCCCTCCACTTT. It codes for CASSQVEAWNSPLHF.

The J gene is TRBJ1-4, the V gene TRBV4-3; 7 bases map to TRBD1. The junction had 3 bases not matched to a gene; V was cut back by 1 base and J by 4 bases. This CDR3 is built from 15 residues. From germline, CDR1 is LGHNA and CDR2 YSLEER. CDR3 amino acids: CASSQGDRDNEKLFF. CDR3 coding DNA: TGCGCCAGCAGCCAAGGAGACAGGGATAATGAAAAACTGTTTTTT.

The J gene is TRBJ1-2, the V gene TRBV6-5; D not resolved. V lost 6 bases to trimming and J lost 7 bases, with 18 bases between them. CDR1 MNHEY and CDR2 SVGAGI come from the germline V gene. The CDR3 length is 14 residues. The CDR3 loop reads CASSLTRGSLGYTF. Written as DNA, the CDR3 is TGTGCCAGCAGCCTTACCCGGGGTAGTCTTGGCTACACCTTC.

The genes are TRBV29-1 and TRBJ2-7; the D is unclear. Germline V gene lookup returns CDR1 SQVTM and CDR2 ANQGSEA. With 6 bases removed from V and 2 bases from J, the gap between germline ends came to 14 bases. The CDR3 is made up of 13 amino acids. The CDR3 reads CSVSAERAYEQYF. The CDR3 region has the DNA TGCAGCGTCTCCGCAGAGCGAGCCTACGAGCAGTACTTC.

This chain joins TRBV10-3 and TRBJ1-1; 7 positions match TRBD1. Looked up from germline, CDR1 is ENHRY and CDR2 is SYGVKD. This CDR3 is built from 14 residues. J lost 9 bases, V lost 6 bases, and 13 bases had no gene match. In DNA form, the CDR3 reads TGTGCCATCAGGGGAGACAGGGTGGTGACTAAAGCTTTCTTT. Amino acid sequence: CAIRGDRVVTKAFF.

The V gene is TRBV11-1, the J gene TRBJ2-7, with D perhaps matching TRBD2 (6 bases). This CDR3 spans 13 amino acids. Per germline, CDR1 SGHAT and CDR2 FQDESV (reference sequence). Trimming pared 3 bases from V and 3 bases from J, leaving 9 bases between. The CDR3 is CASSFGGNYEQYF. The CDR3 DNA reads TGTGCCAGCAGCTTCGGGGGAAACTACGAGCAGTACTTC.

This clone was picked up a small number of times. The rearrangement uses TRBV7-2 and TRBJ2-1, with 7 bases fitting TRBD2. Germline V gene lookup returns CDR1 SGHTA and CDR2 FQGNSA. Trimming removed 6 bases from V and 4 bases from J; junction bases left unmatched: 9. The CDR3 is made up of 15 amino acids. The CDR3 nucleotides read TGTGCCAGCAGGTTTGGGGCTAGCGGATACAATGAGCAGTTCTTC. This translates into CASRFGASGYNEQFF.

The chain carries TRBV27 and TRBJ2-3, with 7 bases matching TRBD1. V shed 4 bases and J 2 bases; nucleotides not matched to a gene: 12. CDR3 length equals 17 residues. The germline V gene has CDR1 MNHEY and CDR2 SMNVEV (reference sequence). CDR3 in amino acids: CASSSTQGVRTTDTQYF. The CDR3 DNA sequence: TGTGCCAGCAGTTCCACTCAGGGGGTTAGAACCACAGATACGCAGTATTTT.

The V call is TRBV19, the J call TRBJ1-1, with D possibly matching TRBD1 (6 bases). This CDR3 contains 13 residues. Trimming took off 6 bases at V and 7 bases at J, with 15 bases between the two ends. Germline lookup yields CDR1 LNHDA and CDR2 SQIVND (reference sequence). This CDR3 is CASSAAGASEAFF. As DNA, the CDR3 is TGTGCCAGTAGCGCTGCGGGGGCCAGTGAAGCTTTCTTT.

The V gene is TRBV28, the J gene TRBJ2-2; D not certain. With 5 bases removed from V and 1 base from J, the gap between germline ends came to 5 bases. CDR3 size: 13 residues. CDR1 and CDR2 from the germline V gene are MDHEN and SYDVKM. In nucleotides, the CDR3 is TGTGCCAGCAGTCATCAGAACACCGGGGAGCTGTTTTTT. Its translation is CASSHQNTGELFF. The variable domain in full, completed from reference TRBV28 and TRBJ2-2, reads DVKVTQSSRYLVKRTGEKVFLECVQDMDHENMFWYRQDPGLGLRLIYFSYDVKMKEKGDIPEGYSVSREKKERFSLILESASTNQTSMYLCASSHQNTGELFFGEGSRLTVL.

This clone was recorded once. The same CDR3 also results from other DNA sequences found in this sample. The V call is TRBV18, the J call TRBJ2-5; D is possibly TRBD2 (6 bases). Trimming cost V 6 bases and J 2 bases, with 10 bases left between them. Germline lookup yields CDR1 KGHSH and CDR2 LQKENI. This CDR3 is 13 amino acids long. The CDR3: CASSPGGQETQYF. The CDR3, as DNA: TGTGCCAGCTCCCCCGGGGGACAAGAGACCCAGTACTTC.

This sequence joins TRBV7-2 and TRBJ2-5, with D hard to call. Trimming left V 5 bases short and J 7 bases short, with 14 bases between. The CDR3 has 13 amino acids. Germline CDR1 is SGHTA and CDR2 is FQGNSA. Here the CDR3 reads CASSTSPTGTQYF. In DNA form, the CDR3 reads TGTGCCAGCAGCACGTCCCCGACTGGGACCCAGTACTTC.

The sample holds one count of this clone. This chain uses TRBV27 with TRBJ2-7; TRBD1 is a possible D gene (5 bases). Germline V gene lookup returns CDR1 MNHEY and CDR2 SMNVEV (reference sequence). The CDR3 is 14 residues long. Trimming left V 2 bases short and J 3 bases short, with 11 bases between. CDR3 in amino acids: CASSLPRAHYEQYF. The DNA of the CDR3 is TGTGCCAGCAGTTTACCCAGGGCCCACTACGAGCAGTACTTC.

V and J are TRBV3-1 (or the pseudogene TRBV3-2) and TRBJ2-7, with 9 bases aligning to TRBD1. Looked up from germline, CDR1 is LGHDT and CDR2 is YNNKEL (reference sequence). The CDR3 covers 14 residues. V lost 6 bases and J lost 7; bases outside the gene matches: 10. The CDR3 here is CASSPTPGTGEQYF. The CDR3 bases are TGTGCCAGCAGTCCAACCCCCGGGACAGGGGAGCAGTACTTC.